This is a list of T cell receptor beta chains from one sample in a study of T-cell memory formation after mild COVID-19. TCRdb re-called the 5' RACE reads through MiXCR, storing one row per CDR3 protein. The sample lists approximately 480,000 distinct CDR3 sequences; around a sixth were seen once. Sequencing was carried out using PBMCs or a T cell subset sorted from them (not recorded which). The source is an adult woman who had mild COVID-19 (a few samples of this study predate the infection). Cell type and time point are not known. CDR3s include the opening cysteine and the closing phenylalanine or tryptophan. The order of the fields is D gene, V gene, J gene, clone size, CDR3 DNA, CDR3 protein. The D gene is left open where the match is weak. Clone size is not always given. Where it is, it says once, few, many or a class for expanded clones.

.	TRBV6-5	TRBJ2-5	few	TGTGCCAGCAGCGCAGACTTGCAAGAGACCCAGTACTTC	CASSADLQETQYF
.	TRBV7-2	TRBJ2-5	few	TGTGCCAGCAGCTTAGGGGGTAGCCGAGAGACCCAGTACTTC	CASSLGGSRETQYF
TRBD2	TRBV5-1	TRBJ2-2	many	TGCGCCAGCAGCTTGTGGGGGACTAGCTCGATCGGGGAGCTGTTTTTT	CASSLWGTSSIGELFF
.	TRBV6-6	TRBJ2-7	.	TGTGCCAGCGGAAGCTACTCTTACGAGCAGTACTTC	CASGSYSYEQYF
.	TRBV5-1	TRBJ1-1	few	TGCGCCAGCAGCTTGGTTGGGTTCACTGAAGCTTTCTTT	CASSLVGFTEAFF
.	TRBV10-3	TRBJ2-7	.	TGTGCCATCAGTGAGTCGGGCCTCGGAGACGACGAGCAGTACTTC	CAISESGLGDDEQYF
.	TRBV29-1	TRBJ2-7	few	TGCAGCGTTTTTGAGACAAGAGACGAGCAGTACTTC	CSVFETRDEQYF
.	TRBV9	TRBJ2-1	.	TGTGCCAGCAGCGTCCAGGAAAATGAGCAGTTCTTC	CASSVQENEQFF
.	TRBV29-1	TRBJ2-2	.	TGCAGCGTTGAATATAGAGACGGACCTACCGGGGAGCTGTTTTTT	CSVEYRDGPTGELFF
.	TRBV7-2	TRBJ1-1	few	TGTGCCAGCAGCCGGATTCAGAGAACCGGTGAAGCTTTCTTT	CASSRIQRTGEAFF
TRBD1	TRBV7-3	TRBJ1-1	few	TGTGCCAGCAGCCCTTCGACAGGGCCTGAAGCTTTCTTT	CASSPSTGPEAFF
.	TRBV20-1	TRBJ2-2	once	TGCAGTGCTAACCTGGACCTCACCGGGGAGCTGTTTTTT	CSANLDLTGELFF
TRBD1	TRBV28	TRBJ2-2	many	TGTGCCAGCAGTACAGGGGTCCCCGGGGAGCTGTTTTTT	CASSTGVPGELFF
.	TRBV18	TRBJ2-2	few	TGTGCCAGCTCACCTCGCCCAGTGAACACCGGGGAGCTGTTTTTT	CASSPRPVNTGELFF
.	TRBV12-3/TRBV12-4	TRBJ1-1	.	TGTGCCAGCAGTCCCCACGGGGCCTCGAACACTGAAGCTTTCTTT	CASSPHGASNTEAFF
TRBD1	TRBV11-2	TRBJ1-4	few	TGTGCCAGCAGCTCAAACGGACAGGGGAATGAAAAACTGTTTTTT	CASSSNGQGNEKLFF
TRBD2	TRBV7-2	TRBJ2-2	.	TGTGCCAGCAGCCTAGGACTAGCGGGAGCCTCAAACACCGGGGAGCTGTTTTTT	CASSLGLAGASNTGELFF
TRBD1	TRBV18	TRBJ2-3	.	TGTGCCAGCTCACCTACTCTACAGGGGGGCACAGATACGCAGTATTTT	CASSPTLQGGTDTQYF
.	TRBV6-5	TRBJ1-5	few	TGTGCCAGCAGTTCATCAGGAGGGAGCAATCAGCCCCAGCATTTT	CASSSSGGSNQPQHF
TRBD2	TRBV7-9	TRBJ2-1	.	TGTGCCAGCAGCCTAGGACTAGCGGACGACAATGAGCAGTTCTTC	CASSLGLADDNEQFF
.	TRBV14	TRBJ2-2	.	TGTGCCAGCAGCCGTCAGCCCGATCCGAACACCGGGGAGCTGTTTTTT	CASSRQPDPNTGELFF
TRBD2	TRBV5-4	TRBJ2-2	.	TGTGCCATCTCCGCGAGCGGGACGAACACCGGGGAGCTGTTTTTT	CAISASGTNTGELFF
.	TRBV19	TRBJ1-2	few	TGTGCCACCCGCAGGCAGGGAGACTATGGCTACACCTTC	CATRRQGDYGYTF
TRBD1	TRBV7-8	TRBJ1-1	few	TGTGCCAGCAGTCCTCCTGGGATGGGACAGGGCACTGAAGCTTTCTTT	CASSPPGMGQGTEAFF
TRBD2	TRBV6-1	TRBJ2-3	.	TGTGCCAGCAGTGTAGGCGGGAGGGGGGCAGATACGCAGTATTTT	CASSVGGRGADTQYF
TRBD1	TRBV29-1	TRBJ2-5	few	TGCAGCGTCCGACAGGGTACGGAGACCCAGTACTTC	CSVRQGTETQYF
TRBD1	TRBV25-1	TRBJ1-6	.	TGTGCCAGCAGTGACCTGGGCCTACAGGGGACCCTCCACTTT	CASSDLGLQGTLHF
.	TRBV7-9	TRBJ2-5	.	TGTGCCAGCAGCCCCTACGACAGCCAAGAGACCCAGTACTTC	CASSPYDSQETQYF
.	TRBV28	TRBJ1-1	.	TGTGCCAGCAGTTTCTTGGGGGGCGCCACTGAAGCTTTCTTT	CASSFLGGATEAFF
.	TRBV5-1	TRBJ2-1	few	TGCGCCAGCAGCTTGGGGGACTCCGTCTCCAATGAGCAGTTCTTC	CASSLGDSVSNEQFF
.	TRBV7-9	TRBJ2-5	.	TGTGCCAGCAGCTCAACGTGGAGGTCCCAAGAGACCCAGTACTTC	CASSSTWRSQETQYF
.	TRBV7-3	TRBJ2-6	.	TGTGCCAGCAGCCCCTCAGTCGGGCTCTCTGGGGCCAACGTCCTGACTTTC	CASSPSVGLSGANVLTF
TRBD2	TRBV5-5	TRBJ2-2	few	TGTGCCAGCAGCCAGCTGGGACTAGACACCGGGGAGCTGTTTTTT	CASSQLGLDTGELFF
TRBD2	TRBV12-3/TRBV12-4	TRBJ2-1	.	TGTGCCAGCAGTGATCCGGGACTAGCGGGAGGCTACAATGAGCAGTTCTTC	CASSDPGLAGGYNEQFF
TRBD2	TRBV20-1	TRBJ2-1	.	TGCAGTGCTAGAGATCCCTACCGGGGAGGGCCCTCGAATGAGCAGTTCTTC	CSARDPYRGGPSNEQFF
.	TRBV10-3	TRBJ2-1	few	TGTGCCACAGCCGGGACCCCCTACAATGAGCAGTTCTTC	CATAGTPYNEQFF
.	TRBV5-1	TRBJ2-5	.	TGCGCCAGCAGCTCGAATACACCGGGTCTCCAAGAGACCCAGTACTTC	CASSSNTPGLQETQYF
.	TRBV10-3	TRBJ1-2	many	TGTGCCATCAGTGAGACAGGTTACTATGGCTACACCTTC	CAISETGYYGYTF
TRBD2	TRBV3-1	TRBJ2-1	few	TGTGCCAGCAGCCAAGAAATCCTAGCGGGAGTTGACAATGAGCAGTTCTTC	CASSQEILAGVDNEQFF
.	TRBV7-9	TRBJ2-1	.	TGTGCCAGCAGCTTAGCCGTCTTCGATGAGCAGTTCTTC	CASSLAVFDEQFF
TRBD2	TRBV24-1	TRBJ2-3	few	TGTGCCACCAGCCTGGGAGCGGGATACACAGATACGCAGTATTTT	CATSLGAGYTDTQYF
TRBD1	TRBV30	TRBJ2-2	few	TGTGCCTGGGGGACAGGGGTTGCCGGGGAGCTGTTTTTT	CAWGTGVAGELFF
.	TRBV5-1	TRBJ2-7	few	TGCGCCAGCAGCTTGGTCGGGGGGCGCGGGTACGAGCAGTACTTC	CASSLVGGRGYEQYF
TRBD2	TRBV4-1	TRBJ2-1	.	TGCGCCAGCAGCCAAGGACTAGCGGGAGCCTACTCCTACAATGAGCAGTTCTTC	CASSQGLAGAYSYNEQFF
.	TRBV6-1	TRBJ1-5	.	TGTGCCAGCCAGGACTTGTATAGCAATCAGCCCCAGCATTTT	CASQDLYSNQPQHF
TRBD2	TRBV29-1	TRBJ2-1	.	TGCAGCGTTGAAGATTTAGCGGGGAACAATGAGCAGTTCTTC	CSVEDLAGNNEQFF
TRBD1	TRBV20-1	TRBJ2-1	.	TGCAGTGCTAGCGACAGGGGGCATTACAATGAGCAGTTCTTC	CSASDRGHYNEQFF
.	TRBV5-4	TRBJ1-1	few	TGTGCCAGCAGCTTGGTCCCAATGGCTGAAGCTTTCTTT	CASSLVPMAEAFF
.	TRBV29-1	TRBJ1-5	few	TGCAGCGTTGCTGGACAGCCCAATCAGCCCCAGCATTTT	CSVAGQPNQPQHF
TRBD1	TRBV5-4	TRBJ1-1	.	TGTGCCAGCAGCTCATCCGGGACAGGGACGGAAATGAACACTGAAGCTTTCTTT	CASSSSGTGTEMNTEAFF
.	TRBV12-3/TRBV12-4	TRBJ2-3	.	TGTGCCAGCAGTTTCCCGGGTAGCTCACTAGCCTACACAGATACGCAGTATTTT	CASSFPGSSLAYTDTQYF
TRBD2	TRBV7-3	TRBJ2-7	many	TGTGCCAGCAGCCCCGGGGGGACTACGTCCTACGAGCAGTACTTC	CASSPGGTTSYEQYF
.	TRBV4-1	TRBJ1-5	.	TGCGCCAGCAGCCAAGAGGGACAACTGAGCAATCAGCCCCAGCATTTT	CASSQEGQLSNQPQHF
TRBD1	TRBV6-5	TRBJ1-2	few	TGTGCCAGCAGTTTCGGGACAGGGGAGTCAGGCTATGGCTACACCTTC	CASSFGTGESGYGYTF
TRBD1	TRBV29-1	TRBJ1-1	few	TGCAGCGCGAGAGAGACAGGGGGCTCTGAAGCTTTCTTT	CSARETGGSEAFF
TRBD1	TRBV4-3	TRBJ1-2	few	TGCGCCAGCAGCCAAGAATGGGACAGGGGGTCCTATGGCTACACCTTC	CASSQEWDRGSYGYTF
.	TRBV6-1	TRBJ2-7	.	TGTGCCAGCAGTGGGACAGTCGGGTCCTACGAGCAGTACTTC	CASSGTVGSYEQYF
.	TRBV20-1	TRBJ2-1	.	TGCAGTGCTACAACTCAGCGAACCGAGCAGTTCTTC	CSATTQRTEQFF
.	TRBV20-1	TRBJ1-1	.	TGCAGTGCTAGAGAGTTCCAGAGACTTTCTGAAGCTTTCTTT	CSAREFQRLSEAFF
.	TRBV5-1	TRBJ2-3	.	TGCGCCAGCAGCTTGGAGAAGCCCACAGATACGCAGTATTTT	CASSLEKPTDTQYF